Below, 7 T cell receptor beta chains from the same sample are listed, as sequenced in a study of blood T cell repertoires in COVID-19. Some clones are missing from TCRdb's copy, which holds only in-frame ones; the method was immunoSEQ multiplex PCR. The sample contains around 26,000 clones, around 90% of which appear only once. Source material: peripheral blood. All receptors come from a human donor in a cohort sampled during active COVID-19.

The chain combines TRBV3-1 (or the pseudogene TRBV3-2) with TRBJ1-1; D gene uncertain. V was pared by 4 bases and J by 4 bases, with 19 bases between. The CDR3 covers 16 residues. The germline CDR1 and CDR2 sequences are LGHDT and YNNKEL (reference sequence). CDR3 in DNA: TGTGCCAGCAGCCGGCGGGCAGGCGCCTTGCTCACTGAAGCTTTCTTT. Its protein is CASSRRAGALLTEAFF.

The genes are TRBV5-6 and TRBJ1-1; possible D gene TRBD1, 6 bases. The germline V gene has CDR1 SGHDT and CDR2 YYEEEE. The V end lost 4 bases, the J end lost 5 bases, and 24 bases lay between the germline ends. The CDR3 has 17 amino acids. This CDR3 is CASSQIPLGQKKTEAFF. The DNA for the CDR3 is TGTGCCAGCAGCCAGATACCCCTAGGACAGAAAAAGACTGAAGCTTTCTTT.

This rearrangement joins TRBV19 to TRBJ1-2; D remains unclear. The CDR3 runs to 14 residues. The germline gives CDR1 LNHDA, CDR2 SQIVND (reference sequence). The V end was cut by 6 bases, the J end by 2 bases, with 13 bases between. CDR3 residues: CASSPGSRNYGYTF. In nucleotides, the CDR3 is TGTGCCAGTAGCCCGGGAAGTCGGAACTATGGCTACACCTTC.

This sequence joins TRBV29-1 and TRBJ1-5, with D tentatively TRBD1 (5 bases). CDR3 size: 13 residues. Germline CDR1 SQVTM, CDR2 ANQGSEA. V was trimmed by 4 bases and J by 7 bases, leaving 14 bases between them. The CDR3 region has the DNA TGCAGCGTTGGCGATCAGGGCAGCCAGCCCCAGCATTTT. Translated, it gives CSVGDQGSQPQHF.

This chain uses TRBV5-1 with TRBJ1-2, with D possibly being TRBD1 (6 bases). CDR1 is SGHRS and CDR2 is YFSETQ in the germline V gene. V lost 2 bases, J lost 4 bases, and 12 bases lay in between. The CDR3 spans 14 residues. The CDR3 protein is CASSFGPGAYGYTF. For the CDR3, the DNA is TGCGCCAGCAGCTTCGGTCCAGGGGCCTATGGCTACACCTTC.

This rearrangement joins TRBV5-1 to TRBJ1-1; D unclear. V lost 0 bases to trimming and J lost 1 base, with 7 bases between them. The CDR3 sequence is 14 residues long. CDR1 and CDR2 (germline): SGHRS, YFSETQ. The CDR3 protein is CASSLEPSNTEAFF. The CDR3 DNA follows: TGCGCCAGCAGCTTGGAGCCTTCGAACACTGAAGCTTTCTTT.

The chain uses TRBV9 and TRBJ2-1; TRBD1 aligns across 11 bases. Looked up from germline, CDR1 is SGDLS and CDR2 is YYNGEE. The CDR3 has 16 amino acids. V lost 0 bases, J lost 5 bases, and 4 bases stayed unmatched. CDR3 sequence reads: CASSVGGTGGHNEQFF. CDR3 in DNA: TGTGCCAGCAGCGTAGGAGGGACAGGGGGTCACAATGAGCAGTTCTTC. The full variable domain, completed using reference TRBV9 and TRBJ2-1, is DSGVTQTPKHLITATGQRVTLRCSPRSGDLSVYWYQQSLDQGLQFLIQYYNGEERAKGNILERFSAQQFPDLHSELNLSSLELGDSALYFCASSVGGTGGHNEQFFGPGTRLTVL.